This record concerns one TCR beta chain sequence. There are 17 residues in the CDR3. V trimming: 3 bases; J trimming: 2 bases; junction bases outside the gene matches: 11. Germline values: CDR1 PRHDT, CDR2 FYEKMQ (reference sequence). Extracted RNA was reverse transcribed, and the resulting cDNA served as sequencing template. This table comes from immunoSEQ multiplex PCR, and its TCRdb copy is limited to in-frame clones, with some not included. The repertoire holds about 150,000 clones, 45% to 60% seen once, with approximately 20% in the top ten. The authors sorted CD4+ and CD8+ T cells from PBMCs. This sample was included in a study of CD8+ T cells in alopecia areata. Background on the study: Tofacitinib was given for 6 to 18 months, then stopped for 6 months.

Sequencing used CD8+ T cells sorted from blood, obtained at week 0. This TCR came from a human donor with alopecia areata. The chain employs TRBV13 and TRBJ2-3; 7 positions agree with TRBD2. This CDR3 reads CASSFPSGGGDTDTQYF. The CDR3 DNA reads TGTGCCAGCAGCTTCCCCAGCGGCGGGGGAGACACAGATACGCAGTATTTT.